This T cell receptor (beta chain) is from a study of identical twins. CDR3 size: 15 residues. J was trimmed by 2 bases and V by 4 bases; bases with no gene match: 8. Per the germline V gene, CDR1 is SQVTM and CDR2 is ANQGSEA. One entry per CDR3 protein results from TCRdb running MiXCR on the 5' RACE reads. The sample contains about 700,000 distinct CDR3 sequences, 8.6% of which appear only once. The same sample was also used in a study of yellow fever vaccine responses in identical twins.

This TCR was recovered from a young woman in good health. Sample: PBMCs. The chain has TRBV29-1 and TRBJ2-3; 8 nucleotides match TRBD1. CDR3 DNA sequence: TGCAGCGTTGTACAGGGGGGAAGAAACACAGATACGCAGTATTTT. It encodes CSVVQGGRNTDTQYF.